The clone carrying this T cell receptor (beta chain) was observed once. These data originate in a study of cytomegalovirus exposure and HLA in healthy donors. The study ran its PCR with 60 Vbeta and 13 Jbeta primers. The protocol was immunoSEQ multiplex PCR, while the TCRdb copy is restricted to in-frame clones and leaves out a portion. Altogether 150,000 to 180,000 clones are present, around 79% being singletons, with the ten largest covering about 3%. Sample: PBMCs. This sequence was found in a man between 18 and 35 years old in good health and CMV-seronegative.

The CDR3 DNA reads as TGTGCCATCAGTGAGTCGAGGGCCCCGGCGGATGAGCAGTTCTTC. This encodes CAISESRAPADEQFF. V is TRBV10-3 and J is TRBJ2-1, with D possibly TRBD2 on 5 matching bases. Germline V CDR1 and CDR2: ENHRY, SYGVKD. V was pared by 0 bases and J by 8 bases, with 14 bases between. The CDR3 loop spans 15 amino acids.